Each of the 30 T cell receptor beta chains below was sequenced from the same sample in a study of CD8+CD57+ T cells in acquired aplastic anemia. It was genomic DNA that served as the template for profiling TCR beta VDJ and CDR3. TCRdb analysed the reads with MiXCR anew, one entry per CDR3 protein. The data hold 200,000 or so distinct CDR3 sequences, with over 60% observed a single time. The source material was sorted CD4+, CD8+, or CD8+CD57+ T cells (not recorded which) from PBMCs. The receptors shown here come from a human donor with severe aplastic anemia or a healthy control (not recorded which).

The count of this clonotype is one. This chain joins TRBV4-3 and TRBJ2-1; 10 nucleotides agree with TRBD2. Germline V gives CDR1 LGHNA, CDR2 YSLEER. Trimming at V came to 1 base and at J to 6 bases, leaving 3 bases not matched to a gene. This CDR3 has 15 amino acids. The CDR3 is CASSQASGSINEQFF. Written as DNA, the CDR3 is TGCGCCAGCAGCCAAGCTAGCGGGAGTATCAATGAGCAGTTCTTC.

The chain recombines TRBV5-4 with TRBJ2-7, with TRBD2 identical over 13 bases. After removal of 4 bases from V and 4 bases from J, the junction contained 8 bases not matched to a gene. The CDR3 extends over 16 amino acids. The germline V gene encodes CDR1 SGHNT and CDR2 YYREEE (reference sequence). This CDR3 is CASSLGLAGVSYEQYF. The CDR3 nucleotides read TGTGCCAGCAGCCTCGGACTAGCGGGAGTATCTTACGAGCAGTACTTC.

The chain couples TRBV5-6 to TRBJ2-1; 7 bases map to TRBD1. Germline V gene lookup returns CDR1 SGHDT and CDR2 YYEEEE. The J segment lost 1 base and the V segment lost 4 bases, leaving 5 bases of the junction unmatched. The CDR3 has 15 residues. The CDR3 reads CASSATGLSYNEQFF. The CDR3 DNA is TGTGCCAGCAGCGCGACAGGGCTTTCCTACAATGAGCAGTTCTTC.

DNA for the CDR3: TGTGCCAGCAGCGCGGGGCGCAACAATCAGCCCCAGCATTTT. This translates into CASSAGRNNQPQHF. V and J are TRBV7-9 and TRBJ1-5, with a possible D match to TRBD1 (5 bases). The germline gives CDR1 SEHNR, CDR2 FQNEAQ (reference sequence). This CDR3 spans 14 amino acids. Deletions cut 5 bases from V and 3 bases from J, with 11 bases between.

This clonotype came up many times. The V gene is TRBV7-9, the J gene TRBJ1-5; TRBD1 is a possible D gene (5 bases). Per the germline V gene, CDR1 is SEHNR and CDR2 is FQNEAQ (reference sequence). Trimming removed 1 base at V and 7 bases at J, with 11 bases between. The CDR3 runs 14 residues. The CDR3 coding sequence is TGTGCCAGCAGCTTAGAAGGGGTAGGGCAGCCCCAGCATTTT. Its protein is CASSLEGVGQPQHF. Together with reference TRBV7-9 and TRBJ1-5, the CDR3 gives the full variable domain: DTGVSQNPRHKITKRGQNVTFRCDPISEHNRLYWYRQTLGQGPEFLTYFQNEAQLEKSRLLSDRFSAERPKGSFSTLEIQRTEQGDSAMYLCASSLEGVGQPQHFGDGTRLSIL.

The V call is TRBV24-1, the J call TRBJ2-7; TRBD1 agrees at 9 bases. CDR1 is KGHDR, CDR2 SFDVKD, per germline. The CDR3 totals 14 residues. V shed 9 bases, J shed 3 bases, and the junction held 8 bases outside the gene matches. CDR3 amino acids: CATQVTGGLYEQYF. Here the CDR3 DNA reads TGTGCCACCCAGGTGACAGGGGGGCTCTACGAGCAGTACTTC.

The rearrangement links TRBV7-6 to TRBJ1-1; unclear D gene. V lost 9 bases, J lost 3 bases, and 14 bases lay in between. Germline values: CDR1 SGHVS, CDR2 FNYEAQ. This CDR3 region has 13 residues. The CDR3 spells CASSAGGDTEAFF. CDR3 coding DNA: TGTGCCAGTAGCGCTGGCGGGGACACTGAAGCTTTCTTT.

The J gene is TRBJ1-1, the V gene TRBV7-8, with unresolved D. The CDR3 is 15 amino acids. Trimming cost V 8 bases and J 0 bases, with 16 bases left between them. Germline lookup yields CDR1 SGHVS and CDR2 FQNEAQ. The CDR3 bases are TGTGCCAGCCGCGAGGCCGCGAATCTGAACACTGAAGCTTTCTTT. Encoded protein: CASREAANLNTEAFF. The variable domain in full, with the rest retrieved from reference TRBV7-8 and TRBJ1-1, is GAGVSQSPRYKVAKRGQDVALRCDPISGHVSLFWYQQALGQGPEFLTYFQNEAQLDKSGLPSDRFFAERPEGSVSTLKIQRTQQEDSAVYLCASREAANLNTEAFFGQGTRLTVV.

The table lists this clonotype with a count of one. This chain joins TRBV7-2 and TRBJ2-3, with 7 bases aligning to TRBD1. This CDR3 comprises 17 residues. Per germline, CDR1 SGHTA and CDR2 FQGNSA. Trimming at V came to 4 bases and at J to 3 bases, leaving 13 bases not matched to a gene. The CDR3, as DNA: TGTGCCAGCAGCTCCAATAACAGGGGAAAGGGAACAGATACGCAGTATTTT. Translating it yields CASSSNNRGKGTDTQYF. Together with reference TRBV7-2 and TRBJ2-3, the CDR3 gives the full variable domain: GAGVSQSPSNKVTEKGKDVELRCDPISGHTALYWYRQSLGQGLEFLIYFQGNSAPDKSGLPSDRFSAERTGGSVSTLTIQRTQQEDSAVYLCASSSNNRGKGTDTQYFGPGTRLTVL.

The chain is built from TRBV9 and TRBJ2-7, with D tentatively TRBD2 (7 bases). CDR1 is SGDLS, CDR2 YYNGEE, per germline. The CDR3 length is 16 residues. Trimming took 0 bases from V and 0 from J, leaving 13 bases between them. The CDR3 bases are TGTGCCAGCAGCGTAGGGGGAGGGGGGCTCTCCTACGAGCAGTACTTC. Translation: CASSVGGGGLSYEQYF.

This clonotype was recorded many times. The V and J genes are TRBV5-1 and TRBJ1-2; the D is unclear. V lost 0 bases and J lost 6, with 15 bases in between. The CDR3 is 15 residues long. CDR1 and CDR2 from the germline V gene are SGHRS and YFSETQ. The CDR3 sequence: CASSLAWTRKDGYTF. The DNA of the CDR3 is TGCGCCAGCAGCTTGGCCTGGACTCGGAAGGATGGCTACACCTTC.

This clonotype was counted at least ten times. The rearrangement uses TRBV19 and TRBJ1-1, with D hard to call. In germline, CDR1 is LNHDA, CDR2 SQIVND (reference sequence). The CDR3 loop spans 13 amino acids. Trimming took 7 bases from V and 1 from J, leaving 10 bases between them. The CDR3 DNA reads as TGTGCCAGTACCCACTGGGGGAACACTGAAGCTTTCTTT. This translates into CASTHWGNTEAFF.

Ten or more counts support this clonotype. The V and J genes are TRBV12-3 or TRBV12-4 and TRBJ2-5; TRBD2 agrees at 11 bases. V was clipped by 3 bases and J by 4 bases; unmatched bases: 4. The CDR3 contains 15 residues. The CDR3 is CASSFSGGAGETQYF. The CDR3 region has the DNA TGTGCCAGCAGTTTTAGCGGGGGGGCCGGAGAGACCCAGTACTTC.

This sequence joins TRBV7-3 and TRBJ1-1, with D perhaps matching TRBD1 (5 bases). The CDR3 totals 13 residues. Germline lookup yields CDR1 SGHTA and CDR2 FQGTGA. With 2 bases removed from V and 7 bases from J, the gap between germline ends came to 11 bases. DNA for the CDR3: TGTGCCAGCAGCTTACAGGGAGGATTTGAAGCTTTCTTT. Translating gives CASSLQGGFEAFF.

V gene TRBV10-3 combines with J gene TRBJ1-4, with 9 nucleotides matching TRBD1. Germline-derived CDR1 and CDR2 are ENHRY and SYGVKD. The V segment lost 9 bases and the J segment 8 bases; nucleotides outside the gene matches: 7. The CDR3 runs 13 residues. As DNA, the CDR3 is TGTGCCATACCGGGACAGGGAAAGGAAAAACTGTTTTTT. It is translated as CAIPGQGKEKLFF.

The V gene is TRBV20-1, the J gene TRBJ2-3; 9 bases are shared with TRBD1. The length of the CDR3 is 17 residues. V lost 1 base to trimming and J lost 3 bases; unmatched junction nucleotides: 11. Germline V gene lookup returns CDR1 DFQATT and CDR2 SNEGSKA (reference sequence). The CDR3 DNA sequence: TGCAGTGCTAGAGCCTCCCCGGGACAGGGTGCGACAGATACGCAGTATTTT. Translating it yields CSARASPGQGATDTQYF.

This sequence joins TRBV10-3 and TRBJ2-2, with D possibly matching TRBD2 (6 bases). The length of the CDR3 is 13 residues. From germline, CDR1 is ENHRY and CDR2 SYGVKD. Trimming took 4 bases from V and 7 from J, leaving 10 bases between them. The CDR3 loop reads CAISVGGNGELFF. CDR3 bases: TGTGCCATCAGTGTGGGGGGTAACGGGGAGCTGTTTTTT.

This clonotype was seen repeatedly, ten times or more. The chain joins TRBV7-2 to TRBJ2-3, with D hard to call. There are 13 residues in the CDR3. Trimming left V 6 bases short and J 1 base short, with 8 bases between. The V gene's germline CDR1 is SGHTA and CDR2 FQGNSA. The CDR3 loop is CASSLVGTDTQYF. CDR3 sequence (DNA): TGTGCCAGCAGTTTGGTGGGCACAGATACGCAGTATTTT. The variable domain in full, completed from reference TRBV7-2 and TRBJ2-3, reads GAGVSQSPSNKVTEKGKDVELRCDPISGHTALYWYRQSLGQGLEFLIYFQGNSAPDKSGLPSDRFSAERTGGSVSTLTIQRTQQEDSAVYLCASSLVGTDTQYFGPGTRLTVL.

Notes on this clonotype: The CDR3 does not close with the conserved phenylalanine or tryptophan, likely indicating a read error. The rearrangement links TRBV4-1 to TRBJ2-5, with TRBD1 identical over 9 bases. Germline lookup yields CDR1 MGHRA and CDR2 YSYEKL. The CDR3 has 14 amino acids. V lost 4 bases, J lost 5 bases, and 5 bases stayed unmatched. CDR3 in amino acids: CASSRDRVGETQYL. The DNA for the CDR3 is TGCGCCAGCAGCCGGGACAGGGTAGGGGAGACCCAGTACCTC.

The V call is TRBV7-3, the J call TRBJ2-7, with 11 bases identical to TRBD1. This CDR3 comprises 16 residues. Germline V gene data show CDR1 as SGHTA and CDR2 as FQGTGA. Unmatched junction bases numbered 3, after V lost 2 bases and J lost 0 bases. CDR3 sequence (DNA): TGTGCCAGCAGCTTAGCCGGGACAGGGGGCTCCTACGAGCAGTACTTC. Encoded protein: CASSLAGTGGSYEQYF.

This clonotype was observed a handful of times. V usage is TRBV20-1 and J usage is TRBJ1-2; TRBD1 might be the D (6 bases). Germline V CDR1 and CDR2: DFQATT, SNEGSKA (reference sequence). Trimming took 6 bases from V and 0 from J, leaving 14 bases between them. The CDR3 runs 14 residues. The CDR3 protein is CSAPDRSSNYGYTF. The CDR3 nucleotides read TGCAGTGCCCCCGACAGGTCCTCTAACTATGGCTACACCTTC.

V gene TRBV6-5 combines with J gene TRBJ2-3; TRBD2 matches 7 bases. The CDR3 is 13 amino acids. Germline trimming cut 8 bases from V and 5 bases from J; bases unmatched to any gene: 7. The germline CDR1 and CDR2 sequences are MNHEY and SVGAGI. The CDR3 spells CASGGGPGDTQYF. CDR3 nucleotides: TGTGCCAGCGGGGGAGGGCCTGGAGATACGCAGTATTTT.

The DNA of the CDR3 is TGTGCCAGCAACCGGGACTACCCGAACACCGGGGAGCTGTTTTTT. It codes for CASNRDYPNTGELFF. The chain carries TRBV12-3 or TRBV12-4 and TRBJ2-2; 7 bases align to TRBD2. CDR3 length: 15 residues. Germline trimming cut 7 bases from V and 0 bases from J; bases unmatched to any gene: 5.

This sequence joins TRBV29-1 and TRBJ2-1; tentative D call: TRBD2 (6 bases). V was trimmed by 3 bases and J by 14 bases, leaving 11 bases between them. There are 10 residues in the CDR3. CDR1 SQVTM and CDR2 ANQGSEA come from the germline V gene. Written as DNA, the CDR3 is TGCAGCGTTGAGGGCAGGGAGGAGTTCTTC. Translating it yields CSVEGREEFF.

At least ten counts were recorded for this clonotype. CDR3 nucleotides: TGTGCCACCAGCCCAGGGGCGTCATACGAGCAGTACTTC. It encodes CATSPGASYEQYF. The rearrangement links TRBV15 to TRBJ2-7; a possible D gene is TRBD1 (6 bases). The ends were cut back, 5 bases at V and 4 bases at J, with 12 bases in the middle. The CDR3 totals 13 residues. CDR1 and CDR2 from the germline V gene are LNHNV and YYDKDF (reference sequence).

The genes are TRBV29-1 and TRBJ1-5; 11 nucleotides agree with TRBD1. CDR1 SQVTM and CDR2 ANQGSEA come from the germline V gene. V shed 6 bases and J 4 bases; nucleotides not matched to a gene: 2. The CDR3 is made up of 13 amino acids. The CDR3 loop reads CSVGTGGNQPQHF. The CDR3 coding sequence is TGCAGCGTCGGGACAGGGGGTAATCAGCCCCAGCATTTT.

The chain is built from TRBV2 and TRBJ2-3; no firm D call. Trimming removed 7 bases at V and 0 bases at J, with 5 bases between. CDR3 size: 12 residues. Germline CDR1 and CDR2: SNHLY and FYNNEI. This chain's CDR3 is CASMISTDTQYF. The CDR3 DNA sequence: TGTGCCAGCATGATAAGCACAGATACGCAGTATTTT. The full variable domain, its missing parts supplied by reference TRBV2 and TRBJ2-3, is EPEVTQTPSHQVTQMGQEVILRCVPISNHLYFYWYRQILGQKVEFLVSFYNNEISEKSEIFDDQFSVERPDGSNFTLKIRSTKLEDSAMYFCASMISTDTQYFGPGTRLTVL.

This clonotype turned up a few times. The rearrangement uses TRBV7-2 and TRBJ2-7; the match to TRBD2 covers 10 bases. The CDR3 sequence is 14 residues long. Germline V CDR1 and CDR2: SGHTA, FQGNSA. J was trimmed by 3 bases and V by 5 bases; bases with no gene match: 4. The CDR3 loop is CASSITSGNYEQYF. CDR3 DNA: TGTGCCAGCAGCATCACTAGCGGGAACTACGAGCAGTACTTC.

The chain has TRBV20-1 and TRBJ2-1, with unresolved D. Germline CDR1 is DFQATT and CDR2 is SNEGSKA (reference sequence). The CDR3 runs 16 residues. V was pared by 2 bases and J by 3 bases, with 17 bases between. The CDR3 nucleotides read TGCAGTGCTAGAAAGGTCGGATCTGCAAGCTACAATGAGCAGTTCTTC. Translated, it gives CSARKVGSASYNEQFF.

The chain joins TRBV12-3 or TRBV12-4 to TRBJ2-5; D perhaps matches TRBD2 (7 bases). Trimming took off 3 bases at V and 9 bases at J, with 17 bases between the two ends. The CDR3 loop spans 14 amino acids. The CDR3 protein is CASSLGGGARAQYF. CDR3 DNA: TGTGCCAGCAGTTTGGGAGGGGGGGCTCGGGCCCAGTACTTC.